The rows below give T cell receptor beta chains drawn from one sample of a study of blood T cells in healthy people across ages. Each CDR3 protein is one row after TCRdb ran MiXCR on the 5' RACE reads. The repertoire holds roughly 1,800,000 distinct CDR3 sequences, with roughly 50% as singletons. The sequenced material came from blood. The receptors were gathered from a middle-aged woman in good health. Each CDR3 is given with its conserved first and last residue. Each record gives: clone size, D gene, J gene, V gene, CDR3 length, CDR3 DNA, CDR3 protein. A D gene is named only where the DNA matches it firmly. Size is omitted from some rows. Given values are once, few, many or a class for expanded clones.

few	NA	TRBJ2-7	TRBV12-3/TRBV12-4	14	TGTGCCAGCAAAGGGAATGCCCTGGCCTACGAGCAGTACTTC	CASKGNALAYEQYF
NA	TRBD2	TRBJ2-3	TRBV7-2	17	TGTGCCAGCAGCTTTAGAGGGACTAGCGGGGGTGAAGATACGCAGTATTTT	CASSFRGTSGGEDTQYF
NA	NA	TRBJ2-5	TRBV4-3	14	TGCGCCAGCAGCCAATCGAGCACGTTCAATGAGCAGTACTTC	CASSQSSTFNEQYF
few	NA	TRBJ2-3	TRBV20-1	18	TGCAGTGCTAGGTTGAGGTTGGGGCCCCTTTCGGGCACAGATACGCAGTATTTT	CSARLRLGPLSGTDTQYF
NA	TRBD1	TRBJ2-5	TRBV7-2	16	TGTGCCAGCAGCTCCGGACAGGGATCCGCGAAGGGGGAGCAGTACTTC	CASSSGQGSAKGEQYF
NA	NA	TRBJ2-2	TRBV4-2	16	TGTGCCAGCAGCCAGGCGGGACAGTTTAATTCCGGGGAGCTGTTTTTT	CASSQAGQFNSGELFF
NA	NA	TRBJ2-3	TRBV11-2	18	TGTGCCAGCAGCTCGAGGTTTGGGGTTGCACAGAGCACAGATACGCAGTATTTT	CASSSRFGVAQSTDTQYF
NA	NA	TRBJ2-7	TRBV12-3/TRBV12-4	17	TGTGCCAGCACCCCCGGCGCCCGAGGCTACCCTGGGTACGAGCAGTACTTC	CASTPGARGYPGYEQYF
NA	TRBD1	TRBJ2-7	TRBV6-2/TRBV6-3	15	TGTGCCAGCAGCTTACAGGGGGCTAATCTCTACGAGCAGTACTTC	CASSLQGANLYEQYF
NA	TRBD2	TRBJ2-1	TRBV12-3/TRBV12-4	18	TGTGCCAGCATTTATGGTGCCCTAGCGGGGGGTCCGCTCAATGAGCAGTTCTTC	CASIYGALAGGPLNEQFF
many	NA	TRBJ2-5	TRBV20-1	12	TGCAGTGCCAACAGGGAAGGAGAGACCCAGTACTTC	CSANREGETQYF
few	NA	TRBJ2-5	TRBV5-1	14	TGCGCCAGCAGCTCCGGCGGCGGAGAAGAGACCCAGTACTTC	CASSSGGGEETQYF
NA	NA	TRBJ2-7	TRBV6-6	13	TGTGCCAGCAGCCCGGACTTTCCCCACGAGCAGTACTTC	CASSPDFPHEQYF
NA	TRBD1	TRBJ2-1	TRBV20-1	15	TGCAGTGCTCGAATAACAGGGGGCCGATACAATGAGCAGTTCTTC	CSARITGGRYNEQFF
NA	TRBD2	TRBJ2-3	TRBV7-2	15	TGTGCCAGCAGCTGGTTTAGCGGGACCACAGATACGCAGTATTTT	CASSWFSGTTDTQYF
NA	TRBD1	TRBJ1-2	TRBV6-5	15	TGTGCCAGCAGACCCATTACAGGGGACAGATATGGCTACACCTTC	CASRPITGDRYGYTF
NA	TRBD1	TRBJ1-6	TRBV6-2/TRBV6-3	15	TGTGCCAGCACTGACAGGGGGAGGTTGAATTCACCCCTCCACTTT	CASTDRGRLNSPLHF
NA	NA	TRBJ2-1	TRBV4-3	15	TGCGCCAGCAGCCAACTCGGGACTTCATACAATGAGCAGTTCTTC	CASSQLGTSYNEQFF
NA	TRBD1	TRBJ2-1	TRBV12-3/TRBV12-4	17	TGTGCCAGCAGTACCTCTTCTGCCGGACAGGGGTACAATGAGCAGTTCTTC	CASSTSSAGQGYNEQFF
few	TRBD1	TRBJ2-5	TRBV7-8	14	TGTGCCAGCAGCTCGGTCGGACAGGCCTACGGGCAGTACTTC	CASSSVGQAYGQYF
NA	TRBD2	TRBJ2-1	TRBV7-2	17	TGTGCCAGCAGCTTAGAGGCCGGGGGGAGCTCCTACAATGAGCAGTTCTTC	CASSLEAGGSSYNEQFF
few	TRBD1	TRBJ2-5	TRBV10-3	15	TGTGCCATCAGTGAGCCGGGACAGGGTGTGGAGACCCAGTACTTC	CAISEPGQGVETQYF
NA	NA	TRBJ2-7	TRBV20-1	15	TGCAGTGCTAGACATTTTGGACTCTCCTCCTACGAGCAGTACTTC	CSARHFGLSSYEQYF
few	NA	TRBJ1-2	TRBV6-2/TRBV6-3	12	TGTGCCAGCAGTCCCGCCCGGTATGGCTACACCTTC	CASSPARYGYTF
NA	TRBD2	TRBJ2-2	TRBV19	15	TGTGCCAGTAGGAGCGGGGGGGCCGGCACCGGGGAGCTGTTTTTT	CASRSGGAGTGELFF